A single sample gave rise to the 32 T cell receptor beta chains below, sequenced in a study of T cells in Graves' hyperthyroidism and ophthalmopathy. Authors of the study amplified TCR beta CDR3 regions from RNA transcripts. The study used the HTBI primer set for a first-round RT-PCR of the TCR CDR3. TCRdb analysed the multiplex PCR reads with MiXCR anew, one entry per CDR3 protein. The sample lists about 380,000 distinct CDR3 sequences, roughly 20% occurring once. Material: blood. Receptors were obtained from a man aged 18-30 years with Graves' ophthalmopathy.

The chain combines TRBV6-1 with TRBJ1-5, with no clear D. The V and J ends lost 10 bases and 3 bases respectively, with 22 bases between them. Germline V gives CDR1 MNHNS, CDR2 SASEGT. The CDR3 spans 16 residues. The CDR3 region is CATSPLSTRPNQPQHF. In DNA form, the CDR3 reads TGTGCCACAAGCCCCCTTTCTACCCGCCCCAATCAGCCCCAGCATTTT.

The chain joins TRBV7-9 to TRBJ1-2; TRBD1 agrees at 8 bases. Germline values: CDR1 SEHNR, CDR2 FQNEAQ (reference sequence). CDR3 length equals 14 residues. V was clipped by 3 bases and J by 4 bases; unmatched bases: 4. This chain's CDR3 is CASSLGQVLYGYTF. The DNA of the CDR3 is TGTGCCAGCAGCTTGGGACAGGTCCTCTATGGCTACACCTTC. The variable domain in full, with the rest retrieved from reference TRBV7-9 and TRBJ1-2, is DTGVSQNPRHKITKRGQNVTFRCDPISEHNRLYWYRQTLGQGPEFLTYFQNEAQLEKSRLLSDRFSAERPKGSFSTLEIQRTEQGDSAMYLCASSLGQVLYGYTFGSGTRLTVV.

The J gene is TRBJ1-6, the V gene TRBV19; TRBD1 might be the D (5 bases). The length of the CDR3 is 15 residues. CDR1 is LNHDA, CDR2 SQIVND, per germline (reference sequence). V was cut by 2 bases and J by 4 bases, with 9 bases left in between. DNA of the CDR3: TGTGCCAGTAGTATATCGGGACGGTATAATTCACCCCTCCACTTT. Amino acid sequence: CASSISGRYNSPLHF.

This clonotype was seen many times. The chain uses TRBV3-1 and TRBJ2-7; a possible D gene is TRBD1 (5 bases). The CDR3 contains 14 residues. V lost 4 bases and J lost 2, with 12 bases in between. Germline CDR1 and CDR2: LGHDT and YNNKEL (reference sequence). In DNA form, the CDR3 reads TGTGCCAGCAGCCCCTCGCAGGGAACCTACGAGCAGTACTTC. Its protein is CASSPSQGTYEQYF.

The chain employs TRBV5-1 and TRBJ1-1, with D maybe TRBD1 (5 bases). Trimming shortened V by 0 bases and J by 0 bases, and 12 bases separated the two germline ends. This CDR3 has 16 amino acids. CDR1 and CDR2 (germline): SGHRS, YFSETQ. CDR3 protein: CASSLGDLGVNTEAFF. DNA of the CDR3: TGCGCCAGCAGCTTGGGGGACCTTGGGGTGAACACTGAAGCTTTCTTT.

J is TRBJ1-1 and V is TRBV19; 8 bases match TRBD1. The J segment lost 3 bases and the V segment lost 2 bases, leaving 8 bases of the junction unmatched. Germline values: CDR1 LNHDA, CDR2 SQIVND (reference sequence). The CDR3 contains 16 residues. CDR3 sequence reads: CASSIPRGLGDTEAFF. In nucleotides, the CDR3 is TGTGCCAGTAGTATACCCAGGGGGCTTGGGGACACTGAAGCTTTCTTT.

The rearrangement links TRBV24-1 to TRBJ2-7; TRBD1 matches at 7 bases. The CDR3 spans 16 residues. CDR1 and CDR2 (germline): KGHDR, SFDVKD. The junction had 10 bases not matched to a gene; V was cut back by 3 bases and J by 3 bases. CDR3 protein: CATSDPTPGQSYEQYF. The DNA of the CDR3 is TGTGCCACCAGTGATCCCACACCGGGACAGAGCTACGAGCAGTACTTC.

Note on this clonotype: No conserved phenylalanine or tryptophan is present at the end of the CDR3, so a read error is the likely explanation. This chain uses TRBV3-1 with TRBJ2-7, with TRBD2 matching 8 bases. The CDR3 covers 14 residues. J gave up 2 bases and V 4 bases, and 4 bases lay outside the gene matches. The germline V gene encodes CDR1 LGHDT and CDR2 YNNKEL (reference sequence). The CDR3 region has the DNA TGTGCCAGCAGCCCCAGCGGGGGACCCTACGAGCAGTACCTC. Translated: CASSPSGGPYEQYL.

The chain has TRBV27 and TRBJ1-2; perhaps TRBD1 as D (6 bases). The germline V gene has CDR1 MNHEY and CDR2 SMNVEV (reference sequence). V was pared by 6 bases and J by 4 bases, with 15 bases between. The CDR3 extends over 14 amino acids. The chain's CDR3 is CASRNRQDRYGYTF. The CDR3 DNA reads as TGTGCCAGCAGGAACCGACAGGACCGCTATGGCTACACCTTC.

The V gene is TRBV6-2 or TRBV6-3, the J gene TRBJ2-2, with TRBD2 as a possible D gene (7 bases). The CDR3 has 19 residues. The germline gives CDR1 MNHEY, CDR2 SVGEGT. Trimming took 2 bases from V and 8 from J, leaving 27 bases between them. CDR3 sequence reads: CASSYPPLGGGAGSGELFF. The CDR3 region has the DNA TGTGCCAGCAGTTACCCCCCACTTGGGGGGGGGGCGGGCAGTGGGGAGCTGTTTTTT.

The V call is TRBV25-1, the J call TRBJ2-1; 13 positions agree with TRBD2. This CDR3 contains 17 residues. Per germline, CDR1 MGHDK and CDR2 SYGVNS. V was pared by 4 bases and J by 8 bases, with 11 bases of the junction left unmatched. CDR3 in amino acids: CASSVGPRTSGGDEQFF. The CDR3 DNA is TGTGCCAGCAGTGTTGGCCCTCGGACTAGCGGGGGTGATGAGCAGTTCTTC.

This clonotype was counted ten times or more. The V call is TRBV5-1, the J call TRBJ1-2; D is unresolved. Germline CDR1 is SGHRS and CDR2 is YFSETQ. The CDR3 is 15 amino acids. Trimming took off 2 bases at V and 4 bases at J, with 15 bases between the two ends. The CDR3 bases are TGCGCCAGCAGCTTTACGGGAGCCGGCGGCTATGGCTACACCTTC. Its translation: CASSFTGAGGYGYTF.

This clonotype was seen more than once but under ten times. The genes are TRBV9 and TRBJ2-1; maybe TRBD2 (7 bases). CDR3 length: 15 amino acids. Trimming stripped 7 bases from V and 4 bases from J, with 18 bases between. Germline CDR1 and CDR2: SGDLS and YYNGEE. The CDR3 DNA follows: TGTGCCAGCGAAAGGGGGGGGTCTGATTACAATGAGCAGTTCTTC. Translating gives CASERGGSDYNEQFF.

The chain is built from TRBV7-9 and TRBJ2-7; TRBD1 or TRBD2 may be the D gene (5 bases each). The germline V and J ends were trimmed by 2 bases and 2 bases, with 13 bases remaining between them. CDR1 is SEHNR, CDR2 FQNEAQ, per germline (reference sequence). The CDR3 loop spans 15 amino acids. In DNA form, the CDR3 reads TGTGCCAGCAGCTTACCACGGGACGTCACCTACGAGCAGTACTTC. Its protein product is CASSLPRDVTYEQYF.

In its sample, this clonotype was seen once. This could be a read error, since a much larger clone is one nucleotide away. The V and J genes are TRBV12-3 or TRBV12-4 and TRBJ2-1; TRBD2 might be the D (6 bases). The CDR3 runs to 13 residues. The chain's CDR3 is CASSFGLYNEQLF. CDR3 DNA sequence: TGTGCCAGCAGTTTCGGACTATACAATGAGCAGCTCTTC.

This clonotype was observed at least ten times. The chain combines TRBV18 with TRBJ1-4, with TRBD1 matching over 7 bases. Germline V lookup: CDR1 KGHSH, CDR2 LQKENI. The V gene end was trimmed by 4 bases and the J gene end by 7 bases; junction bases not matched to a gene: 6. The CDR3 sequence is 14 residues long. The DNA for the CDR3 is TGTGCCAGCTCACTTAACCGGGACAGTGAAAAACTGTTTTTT. Its protein product is CASSLNRDSEKLFF.

This clonotype was picked up many times. V is TRBV15 and J is TRBJ1-5, with unresolved D. The CDR3 consists of 14 residues. V lost 6 bases, J lost 2 bases, and 11 bases lay in between. The germline V gene encodes CDR1 LNHNV and CDR2 YYDKDF (reference sequence). The CDR3 DNA is TGTGCCACCAGGGCCCCTATGGGCAATCAGCCCCAGCATTTT. This gives the protein CATRAPMGNQPQHF.

This clonotype has a handful of counts. The rearrangement links TRBV5-1 to TRBJ2-5; 12 bases line up with TRBD2. V gave up 4 bases and J gave up 5 bases; unmatched junction bases: 12. Germline-derived CDR1 and CDR2 are SGHRS and YFSETQ. The CDR3 covers 17 residues. The CDR3 DNA sequence: TGCGCCAGCAGCGAGGGACTAGCGGGCCGACCGAGGGAGACCCAGTACTTC. Protein: CASSEGLAGRPRETQYF.

This clonotype showed up many times. This sequence joins TRBV12-3 or TRBV12-4 and TRBJ1-4, with D hard to call. The CDR3 sequence is 15 residues long. V was clipped by 3 bases and J by 1 base, with 9 bases between them. CDR3 nucleotides: TGTGCCAGCAGTTTTGGCGGAGTAACTAATGAAAAACTGTTTTTT. As protein: CASSFGGVTNEKLFF.

This clonotype appeared many times. The chain employs TRBV28 and TRBJ1-2; D uncertain. The CDR3 consists of 14 residues. Germline CDR1 MDHEN, CDR2 SYDVKM. V was trimmed by 4 bases and J by 8 bases, leaving 17 bases between them. Here the CDR3 DNA reads TGTGCCAGCAGTTCGCAGCGGTCCCAGAGGGGCTACACCTTC. Amino acids: CASSSQRSQRGYTF.

The chain uses TRBV24-1 and TRBJ1-2, with TRBD1 as a possible D gene (6 bases). Trimming cost V 4 bases and J 2 bases, with 16 bases left between them. CDR1 is KGHDR and CDR2 is SFDVKD in the germline V gene. CDR3 length equals 16 residues. The CDR3 loop reads CATSDPQTGSNYGYTF. For the CDR3, the DNA is TGTGCCACCAGTGACCCCCAGACAGGATCAAACTATGGCTACACCTTC.

In its sample, this clonotype was seen a few times. This rearrangement joins TRBV28 to TRBJ2-2; D may correspond to TRBD1 or TRBD2 (5 bases each). Germline CDR1 reads MDHEN; CDR2 reads SYDVKM. The V end was cut by 1 base, the J end by 6 bases, with 15 bases between. The CDR3 consists of 16 residues. The chain's CDR3 is CASSLYSGARAGELFF. For the CDR3, the DNA is TGTGCCAGCAGTTTATATTCCGGGGCTAGAGCCGGGGAGCTGTTTTTT.

This clonotype was counted many times. The DNA of the CDR3 is TGTGCCAGCAGCGGGGGGGCGGTGGCCTACGAGCAGTACTTC. Its protein product is CASSGGAVAYEQYF. This chain connects TRBV5-6 to TRBJ2-7; weak D call: TRBD2 (7 bases). Trimming took 4 bases from V and 2 from J, leaving 13 bases between them. This CDR3 region has 14 residues. Germline CDR1 and CDR2: SGHDT and YYEEEE.

This clonotype showed up just a few times. J is TRBJ2-7 and V is TRBV20-1; weak D call: TRBD2 (6 bases). Per the germline V gene, CDR1 is DFQATT and CDR2 is SNEGSKA (reference sequence). Deletions cut 5 bases from V and 0 bases from J, with 17 bases between. The CDR3 sequence is 15 residues long. As DNA, the CDR3 is TGCAGTGCTTATCGGGACTGGCAAGACTCCTACGAGCAGTACTTC. Protein product: CSAYRDWQDSYEQYF.

Ten or more counts support this clonotype. The CDR3 reads CASSVVGTGNTEAFF. The DNA of the CDR3 is TGTGCCAGCAGCGTAGTCGGGACAGGGAACACTGAAGCTTTCTTT. The chain is built from TRBV9 and TRBJ1-1; 8 bases fit TRBD1. The CDR3 has 15 amino acids. With 0 bases clipped from V and 1 base from J, the junction kept 2 bases outside the gene matches. Per germline, CDR1 SGDLS and CDR2 YYNGEE.

The rearrangement links TRBV28 to TRBJ2-1; 8 nucleotides line up with TRBD2. Unmatched junction bases numbered 2, after V lost 4 bases and J lost 3 bases. The CDR3 sequence is 14 residues long. The germline V gene has CDR1 MDHEN and CDR2 SYDVKM. CDR3 amino acids: CASSSGTSYNEQFF. The DNA for the CDR3 is TGTGCCAGCAGTTCTGGGACTAGCTACAATGAGCAGTTCTTC.

This clonotype was counted between two and nine times. V usage is TRBV6-5 and J usage is TRBJ2-3; D gene uncertain. This CDR3 spans 16 amino acids. V shed 0 bases and J shed 3 bases, with 13 bases lying between them. CDR1 and CDR2 from the germline V gene are MNHEY and SVGAGI. The CDR3 protein is CASSYSAGLPTDTQYF. CDR3 in DNA: TGTGCCAGCAGTTACTCAGCAGGCCTCCCTACAGATACGCAGTATTTT.

CDR3 residues: CAISEGREYQETQYF. The DNA for the CDR3 is TGTGCCATCAGTGAGGGACGAGAGTACCAAGAGACCCAGTACTTC. The chain links TRBV10-3 to TRBJ2-5; the D is unclear. Germline V gene data show CDR1 as ENHRY and CDR2 as SYGVKD. Trimming cost V 2 bases and J 0 bases, with 10 bases left between them. This CDR3 has 15 amino acids.

The rearrangement joins TRBV29-1 to TRBJ2-6; 7 nucleotides align to TRBD1. Germline V CDR1 and CDR2: SQVTM, ANQGSEA. The V gene end was trimmed by 5 bases and the J gene end by 2 bases; junction bases not matched to a gene: 3. This CDR3 has 14 residues. The CDR3 loop is CSVPTGTGANVLTF. The CDR3 nucleotides are TGCAGCGTTCCGACAGGGACTGGGGCCAACGTCCTGACTTTC.

The genes are TRBV27 and TRBJ2-7; 7 bases are shared with TRBD1. From germline, CDR1 is MNHEY and CDR2 SMNVEV (reference sequence). This CDR3 is 13 amino acids long. J was trimmed by 4 bases and V by 3 bases; bases with no gene match: 3. CDR3 loop: CASSFLDRYEQYF. CDR3 nucleotide sequence: TGTGCCAGCAGTTTCCTGGACAGGTACGAGCAGTACTTC.

This clonotype has at least ten counts. The chain recombines TRBV6-1 with TRBJ1-2; a possible D gene is TRBD1 (5 bases). The CDR3 runs to 13 residues. V lost 7 bases, J lost 2 bases, and 11 bases lay in between. Germline V gene lookup returns CDR1 MNHNS and CDR2 SASEGT. CDR3 coding DNA: TGTGCCAGCAACATCCGGGGGAACTATGGCTACACCTTC. This codes for CASNIRGNYGYTF.

The chain carries TRBV6-1 and TRBJ2-5; perhaps D is TRBD1 or TRBD2 (6 bases each). Trimming took off 6 bases at V and 4 bases at J, with 15 bases between the two ends. This CDR3 spans 14 amino acids. Germline V gene lookup returns CDR1 MNHNS and CDR2 SASEGT. The CDR3, as DNA: TGTGCCAGCAGCCGAATTAGGGGGGCAGAGACCCAGTACTTC. Translation: CASSRIRGAETQYF.